Following are 10 T cell receptor beta chains from one sample sequenced in a study of control samples from healthy donors and cancer patients. Data came from immunoSEQ multiplex PCR; TCRdb stores just in-frame clones and leaves some out. The table lists around 150,000 clones, 96% of them singletons. The specimen sequenced was blood. These receptors all come from a woman between 25 and 40 years old in good health.

V usage is TRBV6-5 and J usage is TRBJ1-2, with TRBD1 as a possible D gene (6 bases). This CDR3 spans 13 amino acids. Between the trimmed V and J ends, which lost 5 bases and 3 bases, there was a span of 10 bases. CDR1 MNHEY and CDR2 SVGAGI come from the germline V gene. In nucleotides, the CDR3 is TGTGCCAGCAGTCTGACAGGAGACTATGGCTACACCTTC. Translated, it gives CASSLTGDYGYTF.

V is TRBV4-1 and J is TRBJ1-5, with TRBD1 matching 12 bases. Germline trimming cut 0 bases from V and 2 bases from J; bases unmatched to any gene: 8. Germline V CDR1 and CDR2: MGHRA, YSYEKL. The CDR3 totals 19 residues. The CDR3 reads CASSQDRGQGANRNQPQHF. CDR3 bases: TGCGCCAGCAGCCAAGATCGGGGACAGGGGGCAAATCGCAATCAGCCCCAGCATTTT.

This chain connects TRBV5-1 to TRBJ1-4; perhaps TRBD1 as D (6 bases). The CDR3 consists of 13 residues. Germline V CDR1 and CDR2: SGHRS, YFSETQ. V lost 4 bases to trimming and J lost 8 bases, with 12 bases between them. The CDR3 DNA reads as TGCGCCAGCAGCCCGGGGGGGCGGGAAAAACTGTTTTTT. Translation: CASSPGGREKLFF.

The chain joins TRBV19 to TRBJ2-5, with D possibly matching TRBD2 (6 bases). The V end lost 4 bases, the J end lost 5 bases, and 11 bases lay between the germline ends. Looked up from germline, CDR1 is LNHDA and CDR2 is SQIVND (reference sequence). The CDR3 totals 13 residues. CDR3 nucleotides: TGTGCCAGTAGTAGTCCCGCGGGGGAGACCCAGTACTTC. As protein: CASSSPAGETQYF. The whole variable domain, filled in from reference TRBV19 and TRBJ2-5, reads DGGITQSPKYLFRKEGQNVTLSCEQNLNHDAMYWYRQDPGQGLRLIYYSQIVNDFQKGDIAEGYSVSREKKESFPLTVTSAQKNPTAFYLCASSSPAGETQYFGPGTRLLVL.

The chain carries TRBV3-1 (or the pseudogene TRBV3-2) and TRBJ2-7; 8 positions match TRBD1. V dropped 3 bases and J dropped 6; count of bases not matched to a gene: 4. The CDR3 covers 13 residues. The germline CDR1 and CDR2 sequences are LGHDT and YNNKEL (reference sequence). The CDR3 is CASSHRTGGEQYF. CDR3 DNA sequence: TGTGCCAGCAGCCACCGAACAGGGGGCGAGCAGTACTTC.

The chain employs TRBV28 and TRBJ1-4; D is uncertain. The CDR3 spans 14 residues. CDR1 MDHEN and CDR2 SYDVKM come from the germline V gene. The V end lost 7 bases, the J end lost 0 bases, and 9 bases lay between the germline ends. CDR3 in amino acids: CASTPWATNEKLFF. The CDR3 DNA reads as TGTGCCAGCACTCCGTGGGCAACTAATGAAAAACTGTTTTTT.

CDR3 coding DNA: TGTGCCAGCAGCTTAGGTTGGGGGAATACTGGGGCCAACGTCCTGACTTTC. This sequence encodes CASSLGWGNTGANVLTF. The chain couples TRBV11-3 to TRBJ2-6; possibly TRBD1 or TRBD2 for D (5 bases each). The CDR3 covers 17 residues. Germline CDR1 SGHNT, CDR2 YENEEA. Trimming left V 1 base short and J 2 bases short, with 12 bases between.

V and J are TRBV6-5 and TRBJ2-5; maybe TRBD2 (5 bases). Germline CDR1 is MNHEY and CDR2 is SVGAGI. V lost 6 bases, J lost 4 bases, and 15 bases lay in between. The length of the CDR3 is 14 residues. The CDR3 region is CASRPRTRAETQYF. In DNA, the CDR3 is TGTGCCAGCAGACCCAGGACTCGAGCAGAGACCCAGTACTTC.

The genes are TRBV28 and TRBJ2-7; maybe TRBD1 (5 bases). The CDR3 covers 16 residues. The V gene's germline CDR1 is MDHEN and CDR2 SYDVKM. Trimming stripped 5 bases from V and 0 bases from J, with 17 bases between. CDR3 loop: CASSKRGWGNSYEQYF. The CDR3 nucleotides read TGTGCCAGCAGTAAAAGGGGATGGGGAAACTCCTACGAGCAGTACTTC.

The rearrangement joins TRBV5-1 to TRBJ2-1, with 11 bases matching TRBD2. V trimming: 3 bases; J trimming: 4 bases; junction bases outside the gene matches: 9. This CDR3 is 17 amino acids long. CDR1 and CDR2 (germline): SGHRS, YFSETQ. The CDR3 spells CASSWGLAEVTYNEQFF. CDR3 nucleotide sequence: TGCGCCAGCAGCTGGGGACTAGCGGAGGTGACTTACAATGAGCAGTTCTTC.